The 5 T cell receptor beta chains in this list originate from one sample, sequenced in a study of Ad26.COV2.S vaccination and SARS-CoV-2 variants. Treatment of the sample: about 20 received Ad26.COV2.S at low or high dose, single or two shots; several received placebo; per-sample allocation not given. Repertoires come from day 63 after the first vaccine or placebo injection. Measured with immunoSEQ multiplex PCR; TCRdb has only the in-frame clones, and not every one. The sample holds a few hundred thousand clones, under 90% seen once. The source was peripheral blood, collected in a trial of Ad26.COV2.S vaccine versus placebo. All receptors come from a person between 18 and 59 years old who received the Ad26.COV2.S COVID-19 vaccine or a placebo.

V gene TRBV5-6 combines with J gene TRBJ2-4; possible D gene TRBD2, 5 bases. This CDR3 region has 17 residues. CDR1 SGHDT and CDR2 YYEEEE come from the germline V gene. Trimming pared 4 bases from V and 7 bases from J, leaving 24 bases between. This CDR3 reads CASSRRTGTARVNIQYF. In nucleotides, the CDR3 is TGTGCCAGCAGCCGCCGGACTGGTACCGCTAGGGTGAACATTCAGTACTTC.

This clone was seen a single time. The DNA for the CDR3 is TGTGCCTGGAGTTTTGGGGCCATAGCGGGACCTGTCTACGAGCAGTACTTC. It translates to CAWSFGAIAGPVYEQYF. The chain joins TRBV30 to TRBJ2-7; 8 positions match TRBD2. Unmatched junction bases numbered 15, after V lost 2 bases and J lost 3 bases. From germline, CDR1 is GTSNPN and CDR2 SVGIG (reference sequence). The CDR3 consists of 17 residues.

A note on this clone: One end of the junction varies from germline; a read error may be responsible. Other DNA sequences in this specimen translate into the identical CDR3. V usage is TRBV29-1 and J usage is TRBJ2-7, with 9 nucleotides matching TRBD1. Germline V gene data show CDR1 as SQVTM and CDR2 as ANQGSEA. The CDR3 totals 13 residues. The CDR3 region is CSVEGDRDYEQYF. CDR3 in DNA: TGCAGCGTCGAAGGGGACAGGGACTACGAGCAGTACTTC.

This chain links TRBV7-9 with TRBJ1-1; D unresolved. Germline V lookup: CDR1 SEHNR, CDR2 FQNEAQ (reference sequence). V was pared by 6 bases and J by 3 bases, with 8 bases between. The CDR3 loop spans 12 amino acids. CDR3 DNA sequence: TGTGCCAGCAGTCAGATCTACACTGAAGCTTTCTTT. This encodes CASSQIYTEAFF.

The chain is built from TRBV7-3 and TRBJ2-7; TRBD1 aligns across 7 bases. Germline assignment: CDR1 SGHTA and CDR2 FQGTGA. The trim removed 3 bases at V and 1 base at J, leaving 6 bases unmatched. CDR3 length: 15 residues. CDR3: CASSLKGARSYEQYF. DNA for the CDR3: TGTGCCAGCAGCTTGAAGGGGGCCAGGTCCTACGAGCAGTACTTC.